These 18 T cell receptor beta chains came from one sample sequenced in a study of T cell repertoires in ileal Crohn's disease. The sorted cells were lamina propria lymphocytes from surgical specimens, first isolated by density gradient. The repertoire was sequenced with immunoSEQ multiplex PCR; TCRdb's copy has only in-frame clones and lacks some. The table includes approximately 5,700 clones, roughly 90% detected once. Sequenced material: CD4+ T cells from ileum. The receptors shown here come from an adult with Crohn's disease. Some clones in this sample may be carry-over from other donors' samples.

The chain is built from TRBV27 and TRBJ1-1, with D tentatively TRBD1 (5 bases). Germline V gives CDR1 MNHEY, CDR2 SMNVEV (reference sequence). The CDR3 runs 14 residues. Trimming shortened V by 4 bases and J by 2 bases, and 11 bases separated the two germline ends. The CDR3 region is CASSWVGGNTEAFF. The CDR3 nucleotides are TGTGCCAGCAGTTGGGTCGGGGGAAACACTGAAGCTTTCTTT.

This sequence joins TRBV5-1 and TRBJ2-5; 7 positions match TRBD1. The CDR3 consists of 15 residues. Trimming cost V 0 bases and J 2 bases; bases outside gene matches: 4. The germline V gene encodes CDR1 SGHRS and CDR2 YFSETQ. The CDR3 spells CASSLVPGQQETQYF. Written as DNA, the CDR3 is TGCGCCAGCAGCTTGGTACCGGGACAGCAAGAGACCCAGTACTTC.

This clone has a single count. The chain uses TRBV5-6 and TRBJ1-2; no clear D. V was trimmed by 2 bases and J by 4 bases, leaving 12 bases between them. The CDR3 runs to 14 residues. Looked up from germline, CDR1 is SGHDT and CDR2 is YYEEEE. This CDR3 reads CASSLNGIRYGYTF. CDR3 DNA: TGTGCCAGCAGCTTAAACGGTATACGCTATGGCTACACCTTC.

The rearrangement joins TRBV2 to TRBJ1-5, with 7 bases lining up with TRBD1. Germline values: CDR1 SNHLY, CDR2 FYNNEI. The V and J ends lost 5 bases and 7 bases, in that order; junction bases with no gene match: 5. The CDR3 is made up of 13 amino acids. The CDR3 region has the DNA TGTGCCAGCAGTTTTAGACAGGGCCAGCCCCAGCATTTT. Translating it yields CASSFRQGQPQHF.

Here the CDR3 DNA reads TGCGCCAGCAGCCAAGGAAGACTCGGCGACAATGAGCAGTTCTTC. Translating gives CASSQGRLGDNEQFF. The chain has TRBV4-3 and TRBJ2-1; D gene ambiguous. The CDR3 is 15 amino acids. Trimming left V 1 base short and J 5 bases short, with 12 bases between. Germline CDR1 and CDR2: LGHNA and YSLEER.

The V gene is TRBV12-5, the J gene TRBJ1-5; TRBD1 might be the D (6 bases). The germline gives CDR1 LGHNT, CDR2 FRNRAP. CDR3 length: 14 amino acids. Trimming stripped 5 bases from V and 7 bases from J, with 15 bases between. Here the CDR3 reads CASGLGQWYQPQHF. The CDR3 DNA follows: TGTGCTAGTGGTCTCGGACAGTGGTACCAGCCCCAGCATTTT.

V is TRBV5-1 and J is TRBJ2-5, with a tentative D call TRBD1 (5 bases). The CDR3 loop spans 14 amino acids. Germline CDR1 and CDR2: SGHRS and YFSETQ. Trimming shortened V by 2 bases and J by 5 bases, and 13 bases separated the two germline ends. The CDR3 sequence is CASSFSDAGETQYF. In DNA, the CDR3 is TGCGCCAGCAGCTTTTCGGACGCAGGGGAGACCCAGTACTTC.

The rearrangement links TRBV5-4 to TRBJ1-1, with a weak D call TRBD1 (5 bases). The CDR3 covers 15 residues. The germline CDR1 and CDR2 sequences are SGHNT and YYREEE (reference sequence). V was cut by 0 bases and J by 0 bases, with 9 bases left in between. The CDR3 sequence: CASSLEGSLNTEAFF. CDR3 coding DNA: TGTGCCAGCAGCTTGGAGGGGTCATTGAACACTGAAGCTTTCTTT.

V gene TRBV5-1 combines with J gene TRBJ2-3; 9 bases map to TRBD1. Germline lookup yields CDR1 SGHRS and CDR2 YFSETQ. Trimming took 4 bases from V and 4 from J; bases not matched to a gene: 13. The length of the CDR3 is 17 residues. Here the CDR3 reads CASSPNLGQGTADTQYF. The DNA of the CDR3 is TGCGCCAGCAGCCCCAACCTGGGACAGGGTACGGCAGATACGCAGTATTTT.

This chain uses TRBV18 with TRBJ2-3, with D tentatively TRBD1 (6 bases). Trimming removed 4 bases at V and 1 base at J, with 9 bases between. CDR1 KGHSH and CDR2 LQKENI come from the germline V gene. The CDR3 is 14 residues long. The CDR3 loop reads CASSRGGGTDTQYF. DNA of the CDR3: TGTGCCAGCTCACGTGGGGGCGGCACAGATACGCAGTATTTT.

The V and J genes are TRBV9 and TRBJ2-1, with a tentative D call TRBD1 (5 bases). Per germline, CDR1 SGDLS and CDR2 YYNGEE. The CDR3 consists of 16 residues. The V and J ends lost 1 base and 6 bases respectively, with 17 bases between them. This CDR3 reads CASSVTPTLRGNEQFF. CDR3 sequence (DNA): TGTGCCAGCAGCGTAACACCGACCTTAAGGGGCAATGAGCAGTTCTTC. The variable domain in full, with the rest retrieved from reference TRBV9 and TRBJ2-1, is DSGVTQTPKHLITATGQRVTLRCSPRSGDLSVYWYQQSLDQGLQFLIQYYNGEERAKGNILERFSAQQFPDLHSELNLSSLELGDSALYFCASSVTPTLRGNEQFFGPGTRLTVL.

J is TRBJ2-7 and V is TRBV7-2; 7 bases match TRBD1. V gave up 4 bases and J gave up 4 bases; unmatched junction bases: 7. The CDR3 totals 14 residues. Germline CDR1 and CDR2: SGHTA and FQGNSA. The CDR3 DNA follows: TGTGCCAGCAGCTATCAGGGGGATCAGTACGAGCAGTACTTC. Amino acid sequence: CASSYQGDQYEQYF.

The CDR3 nucleotides read TGTGCCAGCTCAGAAGACAGGGTGTTCGGTCAGCCCCAGCATTTT. This gives the protein CASSEDRVFGQPQHF. The rearrangement joins TRBV18 to TRBJ1-5; 7 bases are a match to TRBD1. V trimming: 5 bases; J trimming: 6 bases; junction bases outside the gene matches: 10. The CDR3 length is 15 residues. The germline V gene has CDR1 KGHSH and CDR2 LQKENI.

This clone came up a few times. The chain links TRBV12-5 to TRBJ2-1, with 7 nucleotides matching TRBD2. The germline CDR1 and CDR2 sequences are LGHNT and FRNRAP. V lost 2 bases, J lost 10 bases, and 11 bases stayed unmatched. The CDR3 loop spans 15 amino acids. The CDR3 protein is CASGLWREGRKEQFF. CDR3 coding DNA: TGTGCTAGTGGTTTGTGGAGGGAGGGCCGCAAGGAGCAGTTCTTC.

This chain connects TRBV5-1 to TRBJ1-1; 7 nucleotides agree with TRBD1. J lost 8 bases, V lost 4 bases, and 14 bases had no gene match. The CDR3 extends over 15 amino acids. Germline V gene lookup returns CDR1 SGHRS and CDR2 YFSETQ. This CDR3 reads CASSPRQGLVAEAFF. DNA for the CDR3: TGCGCCAGCAGCCCACGACAGGGTCTCGTCGCGGAAGCTTTCTTT.

The chain employs TRBV7-3 and TRBJ2-2; possibly TRBD2 for D (6 bases). CDR1 is SGHTA and CDR2 is FQGTGA in the germline V gene. Trimming stripped 2 bases from V and 5 bases from J, with 15 bases between. The CDR3 sequence is 16 residues long. CDR3 amino acids: CASSLPGPGVTGELFF. The CDR3 DNA reads as TGTGCCAGCAGCTTACCGGGACCGGGGGTAACCGGGGAGCTGTTTTTT.

This chain uses TRBV5-5 with TRBJ2-2, with D possibly TRBD2 on 7 matching bases. Trimming stripped 4 bases from V and 6 bases from J, with 13 bases between. This CDR3 contains 14 residues. The germline V gene has CDR1 SGHKS and CDR2 YYEKEE (reference sequence). The CDR3 DNA reads as TGTGCCAGCAGCGGGAGGGGGGCCTCCGGGGAGCTGTTTTTT. Protein: CASSGRGASGELFF.

This chain links TRBV10-3 with TRBJ1-2; D ambiguous. This CDR3 contains 14 residues. Germline loops: CDR1 ENHRY, CDR2 SYGVKD. V lost 0 bases, J lost 5 bases, and 10 bases lay in between. The CDR3 protein is CAISESTDSYGYTF. CDR3 DNA sequence: TGTGCCATCAGTGAGTCGACGGACTCATATGGCTACACCTTC.